This TCR beta chain was sequenced for a study of cytomegalovirus exposure and HLA in healthy donors. Study observations and caveats: Later analysis identified a missense DCLRE1C variant that was linked to TCR beta V- and J-gene trimming. It was reported that TCR beta sequences correctly inferred the HLA-A and HLA-B alleles for most subjects.

About this clone itself: Its specificity is not known.

The primer mix had 60 Vbeta and 13 Jbeta primers. Original processing notes: Around 11 million of roughly 81 million unique TCR beta chains were shared, per a later count. Sequenced by immunoSEQ multiplex PCR; TCRdb stores in-frame clones only, minus some. The V and J calls and clone size come from that table; D and trimming were worked out from the DNA. Here the sample spans fewer than 250,000 clones, over 70% being singletons. The germline CDR1 and CDR2 sequences are SQVTM and ANQGSEA. The CDR3 runs 15 residues. V lost 3 bases to trimming and J lost 4 bases; unmatched junction nucleotides: 6. The sequenced material came from PBMCs. The chain links TRBV29-1 to TRBJ2-1; 10 nucleotides match TRBD1. The receptor comes from a young man in good health and CMV-seronegative. The CDR3 sequence: CSVESRDRGYNEQFF. The DNA of the CDR3 is TGCAGCGTTGAGTCCCGGGACAGGGGTTACAATGAGCAGTTCTTC.